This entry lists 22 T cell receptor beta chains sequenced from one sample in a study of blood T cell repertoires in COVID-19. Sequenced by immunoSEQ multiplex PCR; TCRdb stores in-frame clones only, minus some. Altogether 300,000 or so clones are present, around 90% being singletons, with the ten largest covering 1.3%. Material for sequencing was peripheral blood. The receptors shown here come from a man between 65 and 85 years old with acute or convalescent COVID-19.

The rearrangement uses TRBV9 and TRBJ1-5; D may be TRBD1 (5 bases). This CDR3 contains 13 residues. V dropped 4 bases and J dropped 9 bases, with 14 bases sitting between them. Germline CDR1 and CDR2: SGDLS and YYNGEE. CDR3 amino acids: CASSPTFQGPQHF. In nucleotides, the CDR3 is TGTGCCAGCAGCCCAACATTCCAGGGGCCCCAGCATTTT.

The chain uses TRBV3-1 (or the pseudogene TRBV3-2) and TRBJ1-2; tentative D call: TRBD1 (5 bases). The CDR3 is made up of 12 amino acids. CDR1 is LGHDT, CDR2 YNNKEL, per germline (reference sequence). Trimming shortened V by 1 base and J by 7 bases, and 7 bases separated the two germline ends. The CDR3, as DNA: TGTGCCAGCAGCCAAGGCAGGGCTGGCTACACCTTC. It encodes CASSQGRAGYTF.

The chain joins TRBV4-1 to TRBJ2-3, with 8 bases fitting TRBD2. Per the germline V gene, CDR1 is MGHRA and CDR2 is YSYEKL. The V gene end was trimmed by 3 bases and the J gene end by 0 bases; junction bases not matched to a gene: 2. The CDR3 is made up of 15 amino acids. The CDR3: CASSHQRGSTDTQYF. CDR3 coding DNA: TGCGCCAGCAGCCACCAGCGGGGGAGCACAGATACGCAGTATTTT.

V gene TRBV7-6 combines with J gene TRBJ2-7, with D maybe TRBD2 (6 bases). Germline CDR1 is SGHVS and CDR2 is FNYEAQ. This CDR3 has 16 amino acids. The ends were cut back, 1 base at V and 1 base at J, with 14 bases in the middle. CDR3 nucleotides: TGTGCCAGCAGCTTAGGCAACCCGGGAGTGTCCTACGAGCAGTACTTC. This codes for CASSLGNPGVSYEQYF. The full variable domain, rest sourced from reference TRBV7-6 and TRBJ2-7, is GAGVSQSPRYKVTKRGQDVALRCDPISGHVSLYWYRQALGQGPEFLTYFNYEAQQDKSGLPNDRFSAERPEGSISTLTIQRTEQRDSAMYRCASSLGNPGVSYEQYFGPGTRLTVT.

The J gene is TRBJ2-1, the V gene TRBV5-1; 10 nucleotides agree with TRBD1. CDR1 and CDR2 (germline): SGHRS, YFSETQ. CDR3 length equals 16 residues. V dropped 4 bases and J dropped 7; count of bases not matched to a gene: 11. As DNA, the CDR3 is TGCGCCAGCAGCAAAACGACAGGGGGCGGTGTGAATGAGCAGTTCTTC. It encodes CASSKTTGGGVNEQFF. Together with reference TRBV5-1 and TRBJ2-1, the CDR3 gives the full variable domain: KAGVTQTPRYLIKTRGQQVTLSCSPISGHRSVSWYQQTPGQGLQFLFEYFSETQRNKGNFPGRFSGRQFSNSRSEMNVSTLELGDSALYLCASSKTTGGGVNEQFFGPGTRLTVL.

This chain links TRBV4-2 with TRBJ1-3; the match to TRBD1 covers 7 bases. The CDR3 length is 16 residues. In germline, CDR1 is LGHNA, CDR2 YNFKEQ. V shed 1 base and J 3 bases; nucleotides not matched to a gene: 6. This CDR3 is CASSQVPGGFGNTIYF. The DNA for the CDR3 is TGTGCCAGCAGCCAAGTTCCAGGGGGATTTGGAAACACCATATATTTT.

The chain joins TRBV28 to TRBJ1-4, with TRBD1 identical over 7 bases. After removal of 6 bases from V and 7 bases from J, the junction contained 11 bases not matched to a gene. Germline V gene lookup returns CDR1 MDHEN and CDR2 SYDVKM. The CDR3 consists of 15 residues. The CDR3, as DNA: TGTGCCAGCAGAAAGGAGGGGGCGCGGGTTGAAAAACTGTTTTTT. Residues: CASRKEGARVEKLFF.

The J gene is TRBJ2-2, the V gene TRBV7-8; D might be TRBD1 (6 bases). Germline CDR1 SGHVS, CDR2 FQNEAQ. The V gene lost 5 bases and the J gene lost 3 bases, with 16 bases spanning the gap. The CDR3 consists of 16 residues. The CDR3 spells CASSPLGASDTGELFF. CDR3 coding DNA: TGTGCCAGCAGCCCTCTGGGGGCTTCGGACACCGGGGAGCTGTTTTTT.

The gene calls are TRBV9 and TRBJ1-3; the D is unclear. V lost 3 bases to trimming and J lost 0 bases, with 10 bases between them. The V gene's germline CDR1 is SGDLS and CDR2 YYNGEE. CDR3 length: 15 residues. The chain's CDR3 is CASSAGDISGNTIYF. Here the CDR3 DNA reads TGTGCCAGCAGCGCAGGCGACATCTCTGGAAACACCATATATTTT.

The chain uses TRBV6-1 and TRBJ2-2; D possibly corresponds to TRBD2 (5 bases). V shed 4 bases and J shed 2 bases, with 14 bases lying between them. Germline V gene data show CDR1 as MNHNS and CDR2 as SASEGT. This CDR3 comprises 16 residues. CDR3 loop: CASSAEGRVNTGELFF. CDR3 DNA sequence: TGTGCCAGCAGTGCCGAGGGAAGGGTTAACACCGGGGAGCTGTTTTTT.

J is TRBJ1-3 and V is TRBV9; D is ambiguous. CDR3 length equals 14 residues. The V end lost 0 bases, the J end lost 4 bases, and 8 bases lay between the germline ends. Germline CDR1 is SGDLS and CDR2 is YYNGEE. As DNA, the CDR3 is TGTGCCAGCAGCGTAGATCCAGTAGGAAACACCATATATTTT. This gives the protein CASSVDPVGNTIYF.

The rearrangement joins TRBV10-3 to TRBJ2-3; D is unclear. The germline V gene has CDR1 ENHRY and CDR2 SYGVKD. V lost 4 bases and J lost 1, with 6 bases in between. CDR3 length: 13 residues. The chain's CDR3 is CAISGPGTDTQYF. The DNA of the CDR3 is TGTGCCATCAGTGGGCCTGGCACAGATACGCAGTATTTT.

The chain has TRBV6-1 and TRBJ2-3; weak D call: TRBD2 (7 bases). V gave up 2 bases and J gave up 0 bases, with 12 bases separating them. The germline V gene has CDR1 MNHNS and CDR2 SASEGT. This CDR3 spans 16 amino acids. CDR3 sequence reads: CASSERGATSTDTQYF. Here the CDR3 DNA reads TGTGCCAGCAGTGAACGGGGGGCCACTAGCACAGATACGCAGTATTTT.

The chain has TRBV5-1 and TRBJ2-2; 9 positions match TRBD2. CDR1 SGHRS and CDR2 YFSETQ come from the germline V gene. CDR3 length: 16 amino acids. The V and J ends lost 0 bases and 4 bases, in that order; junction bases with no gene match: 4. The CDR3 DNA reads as TGCGCCAGCAGCTTGGCGCGGGGGGGCCGCACCGGGGAGCTGTTTTTT. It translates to CASSLARGGRTGELFF. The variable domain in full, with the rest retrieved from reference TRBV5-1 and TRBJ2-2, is KAGVTQTPRYLIKTRGQQVTLSCSPISGHRSVSWYQQTPGQGLQFLFEYFSETQRNKGNFPGRFSGRQFSNSRSEMNVSTLELGDSALYLCASSLARGGRTGELFFGEGSRLTVL.

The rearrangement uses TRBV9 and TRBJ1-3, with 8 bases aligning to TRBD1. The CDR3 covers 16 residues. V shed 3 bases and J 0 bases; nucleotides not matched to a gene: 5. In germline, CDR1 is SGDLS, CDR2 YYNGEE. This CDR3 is CASSEGQAISGNTIYF. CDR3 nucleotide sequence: TGTGCCAGCAGCGAGGGACAGGCCATCTCTGGAAACACCATATATTTT.

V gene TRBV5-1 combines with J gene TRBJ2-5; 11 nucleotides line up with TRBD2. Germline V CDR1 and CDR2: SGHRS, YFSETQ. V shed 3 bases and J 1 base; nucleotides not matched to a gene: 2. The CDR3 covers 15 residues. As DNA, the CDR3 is TGCGCCAGCAGCTATAGCGGGGGGGCCCAAGAGACCCAGTACTTC. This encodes CASSYSGGAQETQYF.

The CDR3 DNA follows: TGTGCCAGCAGAACTACAGGGGAGGACTATGGCTACACCTTC. It codes for CASRTTGEDYGYTF. V and J are TRBV28 and TRBJ1-2, with TRBD1 identical over 7 bases. V was clipped by 6 bases and J by 3 bases; unmatched bases: 7. CDR1 is MDHEN, CDR2 SYDVKM, per germline. This CDR3 has 14 residues.

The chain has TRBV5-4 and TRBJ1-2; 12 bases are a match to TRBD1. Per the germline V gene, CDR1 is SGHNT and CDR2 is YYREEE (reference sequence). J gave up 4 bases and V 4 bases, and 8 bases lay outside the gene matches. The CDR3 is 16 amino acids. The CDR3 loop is CASSPGTGGLGYGYTF. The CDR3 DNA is TGTGCCAGCAGCCCCGGGACAGGGGGCTTGGGCTATGGCTACACCTTC.

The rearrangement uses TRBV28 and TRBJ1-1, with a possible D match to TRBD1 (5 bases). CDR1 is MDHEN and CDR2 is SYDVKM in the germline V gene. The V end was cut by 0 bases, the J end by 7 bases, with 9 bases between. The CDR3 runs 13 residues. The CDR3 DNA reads TGTGCCAGCAGTTTATGGACAGCCGGTGAAGCTTTCTTT. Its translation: CASSLWTAGEAFF.

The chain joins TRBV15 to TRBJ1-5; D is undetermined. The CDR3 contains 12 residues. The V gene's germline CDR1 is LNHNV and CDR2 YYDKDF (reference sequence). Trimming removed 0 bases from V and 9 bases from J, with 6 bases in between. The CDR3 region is CATSRDNGPQHF. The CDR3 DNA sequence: TGTGCCACCAGCAGAGATAACGGGCCCCAGCATTTT.

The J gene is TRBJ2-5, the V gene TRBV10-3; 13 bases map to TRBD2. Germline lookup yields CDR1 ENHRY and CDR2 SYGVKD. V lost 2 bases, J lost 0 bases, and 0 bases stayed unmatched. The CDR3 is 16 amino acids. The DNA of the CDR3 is TGTGCCATCAGTGAGGGGACTAGCGGGAACCAAGAGACCCAGTACTTC. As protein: CAISEGTSGNQETQYF.

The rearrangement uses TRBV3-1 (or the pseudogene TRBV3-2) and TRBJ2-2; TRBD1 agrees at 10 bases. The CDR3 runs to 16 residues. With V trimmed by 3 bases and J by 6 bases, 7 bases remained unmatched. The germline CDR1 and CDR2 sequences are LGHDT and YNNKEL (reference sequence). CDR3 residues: CASSHSGTGEAGELFF. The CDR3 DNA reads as TGTGCCAGCAGCCACTCGGGGACAGGGGAGGCCGGGGAGCTGTTTTTT.